Listed below are T cell receptor beta chains from one sample, sequenced in a study of PD-1 blockade in classical Hodgkin lymphoma. Sequencing was performed with immunoSEQ multiplex PCR; in TCRdb, only in-frame clones are kept and a portion is missing. The sample shows more than 90,000 clones, 81% of them seen only once. Material: peripheral blood mononuclear cells (PBMCs), obtained before the second cycle of nivolumab. These receptors were taken from a human donor with classical Hodgkin lymphoma. Both conserved end residues are part of each CDR3. D genes are given only for firm matches. Some rows have no size entry. The others give once, few or many, or a class for an expanded clone.

D	V	size	J	length	DNA	CDR3
TRBD1	TRBV19	few	TRBJ1-5	16	TGTGCCAGTAGTAGAACAGGGGCAATCCGCAATCAGCCCCAGCATTTT	CASSRTGAIRNQPQHF
.	TRBV7-9	.	TRBJ1-5	13	TGTGCCAGCAGCGGGTCTGGCAATCAGCCCCAGCATTTT	CASSGSGNQPQHF
.	TRBV6-5	.	TRBJ2-2	15	TGTGCCAGCAGTTACTCGTGGGGGGATACCGGGGAGCTGTTTTTT	CASSYSWGDTGELFF
.	TRBV13	.	TRBJ1-6	16	TGTGCCAGCAGCCAGCCCCTTGGGACTGGAGATTCACCCCTCCACTTT	CASSQPLGTGDSPLHF
.	TRBV20-1	.	TRBJ2-5	11	TGCAGTGTCACGGTATTAGAGACCCAGTACTTC	CSVTVLETQYF
TRBD2	TRBV5-6	.	TRBJ2-1	13	TGTGCCAGCAGCATAGCGGGAAGGAATGAGCAGTTCTTC	CASSIAGRNEQFF
.	TRBV9	.	TRBJ2-5	14	TGTGCCAGCAGCGCCATGGGAAACCAAGAGACCCAGTACTTC	CASSAMGNQETQYF
.	TRBV7-7	.	TRBJ2-3	17	TGTGCCAGCAGCCACGGGACCTTCCCGAGGGCCACAGATACGCAGTATTTT	CASSHGTFPRATDTQYF
.	TRBV4-2	.	TRBJ2-5	18	TGTGCCAGCAGCCAAGGATCTGTCGCGAGGCCAGGGCAAGAGACCCAGTACTTC	CASSQGSVARPGQETQYF
.	TRBV10-3	.	TRBJ2-3	13	TGTGCCATCAGTGAGTCTGGGGTAGATACGCAGTATTTT	CAISESGVDTQYF
.	TRBV6-5	.	TRBJ1-2	14	TGTGCCAGCAGTAGCGGACCCGGGGGAAGTGGCTACACCTTC	CASSSGPGGSGYTF
TRBD1	TRBV28	.	TRBJ2-5	17	TGTGCCACCTTACCCCCACCTCCAGGCCAGGGGGCTGAGACCCAGTACTTC	CATLPPPPGQGAETQYF
.	TRBV6-1	medium-sized	TRBJ1-2	12	TGTGCCAGCAGTGAAGTGACAGGCGGTTTCACCTTC	CASSEVTGGFTF
TRBD2	TRBV14	.	TRBJ2-7	19	TGTGCCAGCAGCCAAGACGTGAGACAGCGGGGAATCCCTCTATACGAGCAGTACTTC	CASSQDVRQRGIPLYEQYF
TRBD2	TRBV10-3	.	TRBJ2-1	17	TGTGCCATCAGCGAGGACCTAGCGGGAGCCGGGTACAATGAGCAGTTCTTC	CAISEDLAGAGYNEQFF
.	TRBV10-3	.	TRBJ1-1	14	TGTGCCATCAGTGAACTACAGACGGGAACTGAAGCTTTCTTT	CAISELQTGTEAFF
TRBD1	TRBV18	.	TRBJ2-5	14	TGTGCCAGCTCACTTACAGGGGGCCGGGAGACCCAGTACTTC	CASSLTGGRETQYF
.	TRBV5-1	.	TRBJ1-2	13	TGCGCCAGCAGGCAGCCCACAGACTATGGCTACACCTTC	CASRQPTDYGYTF
.	TRBV7-7	.	TRBJ2-1	15	TGTGCCAGCAGCCCTGGGGGAGTTGGGGTCGATGAGCAGTTCTTC	CASSPGGVGVDEQFF
TRBD2	TRBV6-5	.	TRBJ2-1	16	TGTGCCAGCAGTTACTCTGCTAGCGGGAGCTACAATGAGCAGTTCTTC	CASSYSASGSYNEQFF
.	TRBV7-9	.	TRBJ2-1	14	TGTGCCAGCACGGCAGGGAGCTCCTACAATGAGCAGTTCTTC	CASTAGSSYNEQFF
TRBD2	TRBV11-2	.	TRBJ2-1	14	TGTGCCAGCAGCTCGACTAGCGAGGTTGGTGAGCAGTTCTTC	CASSSTSEVGEQFF
.	TRBV9	.	TRBJ2-1	15	TGTGCCAGCAGCGTTCAGGGCGGCCTCTACAATGAGCAGTTCTTC	CASSVQGGLYNEQFF
.	TRBV2	.	TRBJ2-7	14	TGTGCCAGCAGTGGGGGACGGCTCTCCTACGAGCAGTACTTC	CASSGGRLSYEQYF
.	TRBV7-2	.	TRBJ2-5	14	TGTGCCAGCAGCTTATCAAGGTCTCTAGAGACCCAGTACTTC	CASSLSRSLETQYF
.	TRBV6-5	.	TRBJ2-2	12	TGTGCCAGCAGCCGGAAACCCGGGGAGCTGTTTTTT	CASSRKPGELFF
TRBD2	TRBV7-2	.	TRBJ2-5	16	TGTGCCAGCACTTCCAGCGGGAGAGGGGGGCGAGAGACCCAGTACTTC	CASTSSGRGGRETQYF
TRBD2	TRBV13	.	TRBJ2-1	16	TGTGCCAGCAGCGCTCTACTAGCGGGCGTCTACAATGAGCAGTTCTTC	CASSALLAGVYNEQFF
.	TRBV7-8	once	TRBJ1-1	14	TGTGCCAGCACCGGGACAAGCGGATTTACGGGAGCTTTCTTT	CASTGTSGFTGAFF
.	TRBV4-2	.	TRBJ2-1	14	TGTGCCAGCAGCCAAGATCCGGTCTACAATGAGCAGTTCTTC	CASSQDPVYNEQFF
TRBD1	TRBV29-1	.	TRBJ2-7	12	TGCAGCGCGAGACAGGGTATGGGCGAGCAGTACTTC	CSARQGMGEQYF
.	TRBV6-4	.	TRBJ2-2	13	TGTGCCAGCAGTGGACTTCCTACCGGGGAGCTGTTTTTT	CASSGLPTGELFF
.	TRBV19	.	TRBJ1-1	13	TGTGCCAGTACTATAGGACTGTACACTGAAGCTTTCTTT	CASTIGLYTEAFF
.	TRBV7-2	.	TRBJ1-1	15	TGTGCCAGCAGATCGCACCCGAGGGGGAACACTGAAGCTTTCTTT	CASRSHPRGNTEAFF
.	TRBV19	.	TRBJ1-2	13	TGTGCCAGTTCGTCAGGGCCTAACTATGGCTACACCTTC	CASSSGPNYGYTF
.	TRBV7-9	.	TRBJ1-1	14	TGTGCCAGCAGCTTATGGTCGGGGATCACTGAAGCTTTCTTT	CASSLWSGITEAFF